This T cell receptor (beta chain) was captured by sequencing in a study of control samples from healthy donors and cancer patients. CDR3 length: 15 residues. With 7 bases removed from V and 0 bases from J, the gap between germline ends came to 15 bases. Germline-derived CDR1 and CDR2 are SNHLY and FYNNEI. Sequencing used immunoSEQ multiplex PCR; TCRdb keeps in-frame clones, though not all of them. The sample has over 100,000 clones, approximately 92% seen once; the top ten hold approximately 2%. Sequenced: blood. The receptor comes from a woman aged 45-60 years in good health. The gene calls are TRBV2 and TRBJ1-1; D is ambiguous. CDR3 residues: CASTPRGGLNTEAFF. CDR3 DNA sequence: TGTGCCAGCACCCCCCGTGGAGGGCTGAACACTGAAGCTTTCTTT.